The 18 T cell receptor beta chains in this list originate from one sample, sequenced in a study of cytomegalovirus exposure and HLA in healthy donors. It was with 60 Vbeta and 13 Jbeta primers that the PCR ran. Only in-frame clones appear in the TCRdb table, and some are missing; sequencing was by immunoSEQ multiplex PCR. The sample holds some 180,000 clones, roughly nine tenths seen once. The specimen was PBMCs. These receptors came from a girl under three years old in good health and CMV-seronegative.

V gene TRBV29-1 combines with J gene TRBJ1-5; D gene unclear. This CDR3 is 12 amino acids long. V was pared by 7 bases and J by 5 bases, with 12 bases between. CDR1 SQVTM and CDR2 ANQGSEA come from the germline V gene. The CDR3 DNA follows: TGCAGCGCCGCGGGGATGGATCAGCCCCAGCATTTT. It encodes CSAAGMDQPQHF.

V usage is TRBV4-3 and J usage is TRBJ2-3, with 8 bases matching TRBD2. The germline V gene has CDR1 LGHNA and CDR2 YSLEER. The CDR3 is made up of 17 amino acids. V lost 0 bases and J lost 2; bases outside the gene matches: 7. The CDR3 DNA sequence: TGCGCCAGCAGCCAAGATCCAGTAGCGGGGATCACAGATACGCAGTATTTT. Protein sequence: CASSQDPVAGITDTQYF.

J is TRBJ1-5 and V is TRBV6-6; D is uncertain. The CDR3 consists of 15 residues. V lost 3 bases, J lost 2 bases, and 11 bases lay in between. CDR1 and CDR2 from the germline V gene are MNHNY and SVGAGI (reference sequence). The CDR3 loop is CASSYGWRGNQPQHF. The CDR3, as DNA: TGTGCCAGCAGTTATGGGTGGCGGGGCAATCAGCCCCAGCATTTT.

The chain uses TRBV10-2 and TRBJ1-1; D unresolved. The CDR3 spans 10 residues. Trimming removed 8 bases from V and 4 bases from J, with 5 bases in between. Germline loops: CDR1 WSHSY, CDR2 SAAADI. Here the CDR3 DNA reads TGCGCCAGCGTCGGCACTGAAGCTTTCTTT. The encoded protein is CASVGTEAFF.

The chain's CDR3 is CASSRGRASYNEQFF. CDR3 nucleotide sequence: TGTGCCAGCAGCCGCGGGAGGGCGAGTTACAATGAGCAGTTCTTC. The chain is built from TRBV25-1 and TRBJ2-1, with TRBD2 identical over 9 bases. Germline V gene data show CDR1 as MGHDK and CDR2 as SYGVNS. The CDR3 contains 15 residues. V dropped 6 bases and J dropped 4; count of bases not matched to a gene: 7. Based on the CDR3 plus reference TRBV25-1 and TRBJ2-1, the full variable domain is EADIYQTPRYLVIGTGKKITLECSQTMGHDKMYWYQQDPGMELHLIHYSYGVNSTEKGDLSSESTVSRIRTEHFPLTLESARPSHTSQYLCASSRGRASYNEQFFGPGTRLTVL.

The CDR3 coding sequence is TGTGCCAGCAGTTACGGTGCTAGCGGGGGCGGAGATACGCAGTATTTT. It yields the protein CASSYGASGGGDTQYF. The V gene is TRBV6-5, the J gene TRBJ2-3; TRBD2 agrees at 10 bases. CDR3 length equals 16 residues. Germline V gives CDR1 MNHEY, CDR2 SVGAGI. Losses at the gene ends were 2 bases for V and 5 bases for J; bases not matched to a gene: 7.

The V call is TRBV4-1, the J call TRBJ2-2; the D is unclear. Trimming removed 1 base at V and 1 base at J, with 7 bases between. The CDR3 sequence is 15 residues long. CDR1 and CDR2 from the germline V gene are MGHRA and YSYEKL. Here the CDR3 DNA reads TGCGCCAGCAGCCAAGTCGCAGGGAACACCGGGGAGCTGTTTTTT. This encodes CASSQVAGNTGELFF.

The chain employs TRBV2 and TRBJ1-1, with a possible D match to TRBD1 (6 bases). The CDR3 sequence is 13 residues long. Germline CDR1 SNHLY, CDR2 FYNNEI. Trimming cost V 2 bases and J 4 bases, with 8 bases left between them. This CDR3 reads CASSENRATEAFF. DNA for the CDR3: TGTGCCAGCAGTGAAAACAGGGCCACTGAAGCTTTCTTT.

The chain has TRBV30 and TRBJ1-4; D is ambiguous. CDR1 and CDR2 (germline): GTSNPN, SVGIG (reference sequence). The V gene lost 0 bases and the J gene lost 6 bases, with 11 bases spanning the gap. The length of the CDR3 is 14 residues. CDR3 protein: CAWSVFWGDEKLFF. CDR3 sequence (DNA): TGTGCCTGGAGTGTATTCTGGGGAGATGAAAAACTGTTTTTT.

The chain recombines TRBV27 with TRBJ1-2, with 9 bases aligning to TRBD1. The CDR3 contains 17 residues. The germline V gene has CDR1 MNHEY and CDR2 SMNVEV (reference sequence). The ends lost 5 bases at V and 3 bases at J; junction bases unmatched: 13. This CDR3 is CASSLTDGQGKHYGYTF. CDR3 bases: TGTGCCAGCAGTCTAACTGACGGACAGGGGAAACACTATGGCTACACCTTC.

This chain connects TRBV11-2 to TRBJ1-6, with D uncertain. The CDR3 totals 12 residues. With 2 bases removed from V and 6 bases from J, the gap between germline ends came to 2 bases. Germline CDR1 and CDR2: SGHAT and FQNNGV. CDR3 in amino acids: CASSLLNSPLHF. The CDR3, as DNA: TGTGCCAGCAGCTTACTTAATTCACCCCTCCACTTT.

This chain uses TRBV19 with TRBJ1-5; 10 positions agree with TRBD1. J gave up 7 bases and V 1 base, and 10 bases lay outside the gene matches. The CDR3 runs 17 residues. CDR1 and CDR2 (germline): LNHDA, SQIVND (reference sequence). CDR3 DNA: TGTGCCAGTAGTATAGCCATGACAGGGGGCGCAGGGCAGCCCCAGCATTTT. Its protein is CASSIAMTGGAGQPQHF.

The chain recombines TRBV27 with TRBJ2-5, with 9 nucleotides matching TRBD1. V shed 5 bases and J 9 bases; nucleotides not matched to a gene: 16. Germline CDR1 MNHEY, CDR2 SMNVEV (reference sequence). There are 16 residues in the CDR3. CDR3 nucleotides: TGTGCCAGCAGTGAACTGGGACAGGGCCCCCAAGGGGCCCAGTACTTC. Encoded protein: CASSELGQGPQGAQYF.

This chain links TRBV10-1 with TRBJ1-3; D gene uncertain. The germline V and J ends were trimmed by 11 bases and 0 bases, with 17 bases remaining between them. The CDR3 totals 15 residues. The germline CDR1 and CDR2 sequences are WNHNN and SYGVQD (reference sequence). CDR3 coding DNA: TGCGCCGGCTACAGAGTTCAGACCTCTGGAAACACCATATATTTT. Translation gives CAGYRVQTSGNTIYF.

V usage is TRBV10-3 and J usage is TRBJ2-2, with TRBD1 matching over 10 bases. The CDR3 consists of 16 residues. The trim removed 6 bases at V and 0 bases at J, leaving 4 bases unmatched. Germline V gene data show CDR1 as ENHRY and CDR2 as SYGVKD. The CDR3, as DNA: TGTGCCATCAGCGCGGGACAGGGGTCGAACACCGGGGAGCTGTTTTTT. Protein product: CAISAGQGSNTGELFF.

The chain links TRBV5-6 to TRBJ1-3; D remains unclear. Germline V lookup: CDR1 SGHDT, CDR2 YYEEEE. With 0 bases removed from V and 4 bases from J, the gap between germline ends came to 8 bases. The CDR3 extends over 14 amino acids. CDR3 in amino acids: CASSLGAVGNTIYF. CDR3 nucleotides: TGTGCCAGCAGCTTGGGGGCAGTCGGAAACACCATATATTTT.

The V call is TRBV7-8, the J call TRBJ2-3; TRBD2 matches 11 bases. This CDR3 is 17 amino acids long. The germline V gene has CDR1 SGHVS and CDR2 FQNEAQ. J gave up 2 bases and V 2 bases, and 6 bases lay outside the gene matches. The CDR3 sequence is CASSLTSGGYHTDTQYF. CDR3 bases: TGTGCCAGCAGCTTAACTAGCGGGGGTTACCACACAGATACGCAGTATTTT.

This clone has only a few counts. The chain links TRBV6-4 to TRBJ1-4; TRBD1 aligns across 10 bases. The germline CDR1 and CDR2 sequences are MRHNA and SNTAGT. The CDR3 runs to 15 residues. V lost 2 bases and J lost 8; bases outside the gene matches: 5. CDR3 protein: CASSDPDRGGEKLFF. In DNA form, the CDR3 reads TGTGCCAGCAGTGACCCGGACAGGGGGGGGGAAAAACTGTTTTTT.